These 29 T cell receptor beta chains share one sample of origin, sequenced in a study of immune heterogeneity within non-small cell lung tumors. Bulk tumor gDNA, 500 to 700 ng per sample, served as the TCR template. In surgery, several biopsies were collected from each primary tumor at widely spaced sites. It was patients with untreated, newly diagnosed non-small cell lung cancer who underwent curative surgery. Multiplex PCR amplified the TCR beta CDR3 region. Its first round ran for around 10 cycles with 32 V and 13 J primers. TCRdb recomputed calls from the multiplex PCR reads with MiXCR, one row per CDR3 protein. Among 15,000 to 20,000 distinct CDR3 sequences listed, around 27% were seen once. The sample was lung tumor tissue. The receptor set was obtained from a man aged 40-55 years with non-small cell lung cancer.

By proportion, this clonotype is medium-sized. The J gene is TRBJ1-2, the V gene TRBV2; 7 nucleotides agree with TRBD1. V shed 2 bases, J shed 3 bases, and the junction held 3 bases outside the gene matches. Germline CDR1 is SNHLY and CDR2 is FYNNEI. The CDR3 runs to 14 residues. The chain's CDR3 is CASSEKTGDYGYTF. The CDR3 nucleotides are TGTGCCAGCAGTGAAAAAACAGGGGACTATGGCTACACCTTC.

This clonotype is labeled as medium-sized. This chain joins TRBV30 and TRBJ1-2; TRBD1 matches 8 bases. Per the germline V gene, CDR1 is GTSNPN and CDR2 is SVGIG (reference sequence). The V and J ends lost 2 bases and 3 bases, in that order; junction bases with no gene match: 8. The CDR3 sequence is 15 residues long. CDR3 sequence (DNA): TGTGCCTGGAGTACGGGGACAGGCTCCTACTATGGCTACACCTTC. It is translated as CAWSTGTGSYYGYTF.

As regards this clonotype: A read error may be the cause here, since a much bigger clone is one base away. The chain carries TRBV10-3 and TRBJ1-1, with TRBD1 matching over 7 bases. V lost 2 bases to trimming and J lost 1 base; unmatched junction nucleotides: 4. The CDR3 spans 15 residues. The germline V gene has CDR1 ENHRY and CDR2 SYGVKD. This CDR3 reads CAISEPGQSNTEAFF. In DNA, the CDR3 is TGTGCCATCAGTGAGCCGGGACAGTCGAACACTGAAGCTTTCTTT.

V and J are TRBV20-1 and TRBJ2-6; 10 positions agree with TRBD1. V lost 3 bases to trimming and J lost 4 bases; unmatched junction nucleotides: 9. There are 17 residues in the CDR3. Germline V lookup: CDR1 DFQATT, CDR2 SNEGSKA (reference sequence). CDR3 sequence: CSARGYGQGVGANVLTF. CDR3 DNA: TGCAGTGCTAGGGGGTACGGACAGGGGGTCGGGGCCAACGTCCTGACTTTC.

About this clonotype: This may be a read error: a much more frequent sequence differs by one nucleotide. The J gene is TRBJ2-7, the V gene TRBV6-9, with D tentatively TRBD2 (6 bases). This CDR3 comprises 12 residues. Trimming removed 2 bases at V and 8 bases at J, with 10 bases between. The germline gives CDR1 MNHGY, CDR2 SVAAGI. In DNA, the CDR3 is TGTGCCAGCAGTTATAGCGGGTGGCAGCAGTACTTC. The encoded protein is CASSYSGWQQYF.

This clonotype was counted at least ten times. This chain connects TRBV2 to TRBJ1-6; D uncertain. The germline V gene has CDR1 SNHLY and CDR2 FYNNEI. The CDR3 sequence is 14 residues long. V was trimmed by 2 bases and J by 9 bases, leaving 11 bases between them. This chain's CDR3 is CASSETVGSSPLHF. In DNA, the CDR3 is TGTGCCAGCAGTGAAACGGTGGGCTCTTCACCCCTCCACTTT.

On this clonotype: A much larger clone sits a single nucleotide away, making a read error possible. The CDR3: CASGAARVSFTDTQYF. The CDR3 nucleotides are TGTGCCAGCGGTGCGGCGCGGGTCTCCTTCACAGATACGCAGTATTTT. The V gene is TRBV6-1, the J gene TRBJ2-3, with D maybe TRBD2 (5 bases). Germline V gene sequence: CDR1 MNHNS, CDR2 SASEGT. The CDR3 consists of 16 residues. The germline V and J ends were trimmed by 8 bases and 2 bases, with 20 bases remaining between them.

Turning to this clonotype: A clone one base away is much larger, so this may be a read error. V and J are TRBV5-6 and TRBJ2-1, with 8 bases identical to TRBD1. The CDR3 has 13 residues. Germline values: CDR1 SGHDT, CDR2 YYEEEE. V was clipped by 3 bases and J by 5 bases; unmatched bases: 1. CDR3 region: CASSSTGDNEQFF. The CDR3 bases are TGTGCCAGCAGCTCGACAGGGGACAATGAGCAGTTCTTC.

The chain employs TRBV25-1 and TRBJ2-1, with 8 bases matching TRBD2. The CDR3 extends over 13 amino acids. Germline-derived CDR1 and CDR2 are MGHDK and SYGVNS. Unmatched junction bases numbered 3, after V lost 7 bases and J lost 4 bases. The CDR3 region is CASTGTSYNEQFF. As DNA, the CDR3 is TGTGCCAGCACCGGGACTAGTTACAATGAGCAGTTCTTC.

Regarding this clonotype: One base away lies a much larger clone, so this may be a sequencing read error. The genes are TRBV14 and TRBJ2-7, with 7 bases aligning to TRBD2. The CDR3 sequence is 17 residues long. Germline V gives CDR1 SGHDN, CDR2 FVKESK. The CDR3 DNA follows: TGTGCCATCAGCCAAGAAGGAGTTCACCACGGGAGGTACGAGCAGTACTTC. Residues: CAISQEGVHHGRYEQYF.

As for this clonotype: A read error may explain this, as a much larger clone is one base away. The rearrangement links TRBV12-3 or TRBV12-4 to TRBJ1-5; D is perhaps TRBD1 (5 bases). The CDR3 spans 12 residues. The CDR3: CSSNQGPQPQHF. CDR3 DNA: TGTTCCAGCAATCAGGGCCCTCAGCCCCAGCATTTT.

This clonotype was seen a few times. The chain carries TRBV7-9 and TRBJ2-2; D is uncertain. CDR1 SEHNR and CDR2 FQNEAQ come from the germline V gene (reference sequence). CDR3 size: 12 residues. V lost 5 bases and J lost 7, with 8 bases in between. CDR3 DNA: TGTGCCAGCAGCCCCCAGGTCGGGGAGCTGTTTTTT. This encodes CASSPQVGELFF.

The sample holds many counts of this clonotype. This chain uses TRBV10-3 with TRBJ2-7; TRBD2 is a possible D gene (5 bases). The CDR3 length is 12 residues. Germline assignment: CDR1 ENHRY and CDR2 SYGVKD. V was cut by 6 bases and J by 4 bases, with 10 bases left in between. This CDR3 reads CAISPSRYEQYF. The CDR3 nucleotides read TGTGCCATCAGCCCTAGCAGGTACGAGCAGTACTTC.

This clonotype has a handful of counts. The chain recombines TRBV7-9 with TRBJ2-1; TRBD1 agrees at 9 bases. With V trimmed by 4 bases and J by 14 bases, 18 bases remained unmatched. CDR1 is SEHNR, CDR2 FQNEAQ, per germline (reference sequence). This CDR3 contains 16 residues. The CDR3 protein is CASSSGQGSSYNEKFF. The CDR3 DNA sequence: TGTGCCAGCAGCTCAGGACAGGGGAGCTCCTACAACGAGAAGTTCTTC.

V is TRBV2 and J is TRBJ2-5; D not certain. With 5 bases removed from V and 2 bases from J, the gap between germline ends came to 9 bases. Germline V CDR1 and CDR2: SNHLY, FYNNEI. The CDR3 is made up of 13 amino acids. CDR3 sequence (DNA): TGTGCCAGCAGTCGAGACAAGCAAGAGACCCAGTACTTC. This sequence encodes CASSRDKQETQYF.

The V call is TRBV11-3, the J call TRBJ2-5; TRBD1 might be the D (5 bases). This CDR3 region has 17 residues. Germline lookup yields CDR1 SGHNT and CDR2 YENEEA. V was pared by 3 bases and J by 5 bases, with 22 bases between. The CDR3 DNA is TGTGCCAGCAGCTTCGGTTTGGGTGGGGCCAGTGGGGAGACCCAGTACTTC. Its translation: CASSFGLGGASGETQYF.

This clonotype has ten or more counts. The rearrangement links TRBV19 to TRBJ2-1; TRBD2 agrees at 8 bases. V was clipped by 3 bases and J by 3 bases; unmatched bases: 4. The CDR3 runs to 15 residues. The germline V gene encodes CDR1 LNHDA and CDR2 SQIVND (reference sequence). The CDR3 nucleotides read TGTGCCAGTAGTATGGGGACTAGGAACTACAATGAGCAGTTCTTC. Its protein is CASSMGTRNYNEQFF.

By frequency in the sample, this clonotype is medium-sized (0.01 to 0.1%). The chain combines TRBV19 with TRBJ2-7; 10 nucleotides align to TRBD1. J lost 0 bases, V lost 4 bases, and 9 bases had no gene match. CDR1 and CDR2 from the germline V gene are LNHDA and SQIVND (reference sequence). This CDR3 has 17 amino acids. Here the CDR3 DNA reads TGTGCCAGTAGTAGGGACAGGGGTGCAACCAACTCCTACGAGCAGTACTTC. The encoded protein is CASSRDRGATNSYEQYF.

The V call is TRBV20-1, the J call TRBJ2-1; 9 positions match TRBD2. Germline V lookup: CDR1 DFQATT, CDR2 SNEGSKA (reference sequence). Trimming cost V 5 bases and J 6 bases; bases outside gene matches: 11. The CDR3 loop spans 15 amino acids. The DNA for the CDR3 is TGCAGTGCTGGCCCCCTAGCGGGGTCAGGCAATGAGCAGTTCTTC. Encoded protein: CSAGPLAGSGNEQFF.

This clonotype was seen at least ten times. The genes are TRBV25-1 and TRBJ2-1, with D perhaps matching TRBD2 (6 bases). This CDR3 has 15 residues. Germline CDR1 MGHDK, CDR2 SYGVNS. V lost 1 base and J lost 3, with 10 bases in between. CDR3 nucleotides: TGTGCCAGCAGTGAATTGGGCGGGAACTACAATGAGCAGTTCTTC. Translating gives CASSELGGNYNEQFF. Complete variable domain (other parts from reference TRBV25-1 and TRBJ2-1): EADIYQTPRYLVIGTGKKITLECSQTMGHDKMYWYQQDPGMELHLIHYSYGVNSTEKGDLSSESTVSRIRTEHFPLTLESARPSHTSQYLCASSELGGNYNEQFFGPGTRLTVL.

The rearrangement joins TRBV15 to TRBJ1-1, with 8 bases matching TRBD1. Germline V gene data show CDR1 as LNHNV and CDR2 as YYDKDF (reference sequence). Trimming took 5 bases from V and 5 from J; bases not matched to a gene: 7. This CDR3 region has 14 residues. The CDR3: CATSSQGAGTEAFF. The CDR3 nucleotides are TGTGCCACCAGCTCCCAGGGGGCTGGGACTGAAGCTTTCTTT.

The V gene is TRBV30, the J gene TRBJ2-5, with 9 bases aligning to TRBD2. Looked up from germline, CDR1 is GTSNPN and CDR2 is SVGIG (reference sequence). With V trimmed by 1 base and J by 4 bases, 1 base remained unmatched. The CDR3 length is 13 residues. CDR3 sequence (DNA): TGTGCCTGGAGTGCGGGACTAGCAGAGACCCAGTACTTC. This gives the protein CAWSAGLAETQYF. The variable domain in full, with the rest retrieved from reference TRBV30 and TRBJ2-5, is SQTIHQWPATLVQPVGSPLSLECTVEGTSNPNLYWYRQAAGRGLQLLFYSVGIGQISSEVPQNLSASRPQDRQFILSSKKLLLSDSGFYLCAWSAGLAETQYFGPGTRLLVL.

As concerns this clonotype: A read error may explain this, as a much larger clone is one base away. This chain uses TRBV20-1 with TRBJ1-6, with TRBD1 matching over 9 bases. There are 14 residues in the CDR3. Germline V gene data show CDR1 as DFQATT and CDR2 as SNEGSKA (reference sequence). V lost 4 bases, J lost 10 bases, and 8 bases stayed unmatched. The CDR3 protein is CSANPTGGKSPLHF. The CDR3 region has the DNA TGCAGTGCTAACCCGACAGGGGGAAAGTCACCCCTCCACTTT.

This clonotype was observed at least ten times. This chain connects TRBV6-5 to TRBJ1-4; D is unresolved. The CDR3 has 15 amino acids. CDR1 and CDR2 (germline): MNHEY, SVGAGI. V lost 2 bases and J lost 0, with 7 bases in between. CDR3 bases: TGTGCCAGCAGTTACGGCGGTTCAACTAATGAAAAACTGTTTTTT. Its protein product is CASSYGGSTNEKLFF.

This clonotype showed up just a few times. The J gene is TRBJ1-3, the V gene TRBV20-1; D unclear. The ends were cut back, 2 bases at V and 0 bases at J, with 5 bases in the middle. CDR1 and CDR2 from the germline V gene are DFQATT and SNEGSKA (reference sequence). The CDR3 is made up of 13 amino acids. CDR3 sequence: CSARRGSGNTIYF. In DNA, the CDR3 is TGCAGTGCTAGACGGGGCTCTGGAAACACCATATATTTT.

A remark on this clonotype: This clone may be a read error of a much larger clone one base away. The chain combines TRBV12-3 or TRBV12-4 with TRBJ2-2; the match to TRBD2 covers 9 bases. Trimming cost V 9 bases and J 2 bases; bases outside gene matches: 7. The CDR3 extends over 15 amino acids. CDR3 amino acids: CARTRTSENTGELFF. The DNA for the CDR3 is TGTGCCAGAACTCGGACTAGCGAAAACACCGGGGAGCTGTTTTTT.

Concerning this clonotype itself: This may be a read error, as it is one base from a much larger clone. The chain combines TRBV20-1 with TRBJ2-7, with no clear D. Germline V CDR1 and CDR2: DFQATT, SNEGSKA (reference sequence). This CDR3 has 14 amino acids. Between the trimmed V and J ends, which lost 0 bases and 6 bases, there was a span of 15 bases. CDR3 DNA: TGCAGTGCTAGAGAACCAGAGCGAACGGGCGAGCAGTACTTC. Residues: CSAREPERTGEQYF.

V is TRBV5-5 and J is TRBJ2-2; no clear D gene. CDR1 and CDR2 from the germline V gene are SGHKS and YYEKEE (reference sequence). The CDR3 is made up of 14 amino acids. The V end lost 3 bases, the J end lost 1 base, and 7 bases lay between the germline ends. CDR3 DNA: TGTGCCAGCAGCTCCGACATGAACACCGGGGAGCTGTTTTTT. This gives the protein CASSSDMNTGELFF.

This clonotype counts as medium-sized (0.01 to 0.1%). V usage is TRBV2 and J usage is TRBJ2-2; D might be TRBD2 (6 bases). Germline V gives CDR1 SNHLY, CDR2 FYNNEI. With 8 bases removed from V and 4 bases from J, the gap between germline ends came to 11 bases. This CDR3 contains 13 residues. The CDR3: CASYRDFTGELFF. CDR3 nucleotide sequence: TGTGCCAGCTACCGGGACTTCACCGGGGAGCTGTTTTTT.